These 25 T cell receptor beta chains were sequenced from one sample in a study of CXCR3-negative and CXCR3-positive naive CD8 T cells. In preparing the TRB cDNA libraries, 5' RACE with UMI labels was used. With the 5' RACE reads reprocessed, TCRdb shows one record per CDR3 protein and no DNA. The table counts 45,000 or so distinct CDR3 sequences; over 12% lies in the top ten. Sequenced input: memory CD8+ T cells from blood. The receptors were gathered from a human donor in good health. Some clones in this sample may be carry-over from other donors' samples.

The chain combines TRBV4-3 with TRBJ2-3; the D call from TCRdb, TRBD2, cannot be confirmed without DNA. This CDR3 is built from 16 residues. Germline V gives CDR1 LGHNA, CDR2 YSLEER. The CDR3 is CASSQDQRGAPNTQYF.

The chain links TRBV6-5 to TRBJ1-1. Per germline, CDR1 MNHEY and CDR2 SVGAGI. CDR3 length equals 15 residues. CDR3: CASSYSTDLNTEAFF.

The chain's CDR3 is CASSLGAVSSYNEQFF. The chain carries TRBV5-1 and TRBJ2-1; TCRdb reports TRBD2, a call that lacks DNA to check it against. This CDR3 spans 16 amino acids. Germline values: CDR1 SGHRS, CDR2 YFSETQ.

CDR3 residues: CASSQDWRISSYNEQFF. The chain uses TRBV4-3 and TRBJ2-1. The CDR3 length is 17 residues. Germline CDR1 reads LGHNA; CDR2 reads YSLEER.

The CDR3 sequence is CASSQGGDYEQYF. This sequence joins TRBV3-1 and TRBJ2-7; the D call of TRBD2 rests on TCRdb alone, since no DNA is present to check it. Germline CDR1 is LGHDT and CDR2 is YNNKEL (reference sequence). The CDR3 is 13 residues long.

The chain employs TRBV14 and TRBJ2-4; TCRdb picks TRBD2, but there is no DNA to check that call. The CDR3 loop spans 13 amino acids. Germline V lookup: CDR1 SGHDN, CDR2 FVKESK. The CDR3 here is CASSQDGRNIQYF. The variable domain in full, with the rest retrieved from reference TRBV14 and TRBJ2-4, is EAGVTQFPSHSVIEKGQTVTLRCDPISGHDNLYWYRRVMGKEIKFLLHFVKESKQDESGMPNNRFLAERTGGTYSTLKVQPAELEDSGVYFCASSQDGRNIQYFGAGTRLSVL.

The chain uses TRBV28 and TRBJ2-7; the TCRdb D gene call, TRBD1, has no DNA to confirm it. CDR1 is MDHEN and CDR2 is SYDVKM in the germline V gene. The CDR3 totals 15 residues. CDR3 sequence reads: CASSMRREATYEQYF. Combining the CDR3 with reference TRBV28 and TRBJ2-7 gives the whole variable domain DVKVTQSSRYLVKRTGEKVFLECVQDMDHENMFWYRQDPGLGLRLIYFSYDVKMKEKGDIPEGYSVSREKKERFSLILESASTNQTSMYLCASSMRREATYEQYFGPGTRLTVT.

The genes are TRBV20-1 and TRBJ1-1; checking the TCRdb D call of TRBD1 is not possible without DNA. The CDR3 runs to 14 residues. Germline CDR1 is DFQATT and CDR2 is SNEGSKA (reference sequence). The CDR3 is CSARGGPGNTEAFF.

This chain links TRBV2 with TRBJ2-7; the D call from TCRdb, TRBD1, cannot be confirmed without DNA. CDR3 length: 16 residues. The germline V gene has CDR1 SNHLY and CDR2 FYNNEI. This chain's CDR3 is CASSEWQGEFSYEQYF. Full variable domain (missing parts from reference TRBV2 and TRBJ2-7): EPEVTQTPSHQVTQMGQEVILRCVPISNHLYFYWYRQILGQKVEFLVSFYNNEISEKSEIFDDQFSVERPDGSNFTLKIRSTKLEDSAMYFCASSEWQGEFSYEQYFGPGTRLTVT.

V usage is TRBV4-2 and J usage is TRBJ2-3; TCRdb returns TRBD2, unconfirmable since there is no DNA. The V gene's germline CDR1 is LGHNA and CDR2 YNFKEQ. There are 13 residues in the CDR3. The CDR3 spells CAGRDSYTDTQYF.

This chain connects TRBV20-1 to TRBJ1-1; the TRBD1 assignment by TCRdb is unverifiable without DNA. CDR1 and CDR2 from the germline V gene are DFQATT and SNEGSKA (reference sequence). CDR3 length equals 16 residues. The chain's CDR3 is CSARDSGGGGDTEAFF.

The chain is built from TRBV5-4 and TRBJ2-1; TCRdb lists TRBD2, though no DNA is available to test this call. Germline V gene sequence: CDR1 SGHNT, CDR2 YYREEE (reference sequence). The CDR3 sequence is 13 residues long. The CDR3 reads CASSPVGSDEQFF.

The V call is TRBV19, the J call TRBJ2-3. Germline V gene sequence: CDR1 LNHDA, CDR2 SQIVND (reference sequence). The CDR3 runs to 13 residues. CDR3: CASARASTDTQYF. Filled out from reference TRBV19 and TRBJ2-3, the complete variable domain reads DGGITQSPKYLFRKEGQNVTLSCEQNLNHDAMYWYRQDPGQGLRLIYYSQIVNDFQKGDIAEGYSVSREKKESFPLTVTSAQKNPTAFYLCASARASTDTQYFGPGTRLTVL.

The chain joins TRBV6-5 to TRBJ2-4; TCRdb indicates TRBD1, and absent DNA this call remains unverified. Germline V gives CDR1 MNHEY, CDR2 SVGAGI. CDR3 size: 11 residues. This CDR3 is CASIGGNIQYF.

CDR3: CSARFETSGGYNEQFF. The rearrangement joins TRBV20-1 to TRBJ2-1; the TRBD2 assignment by TCRdb is unverifiable without DNA. Germline CDR1 DFQATT, CDR2 SNEGSKA (reference sequence). CDR3 length: 16 residues.

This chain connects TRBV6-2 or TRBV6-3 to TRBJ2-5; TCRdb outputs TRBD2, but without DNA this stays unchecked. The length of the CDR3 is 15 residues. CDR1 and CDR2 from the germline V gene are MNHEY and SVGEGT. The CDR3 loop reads CASSYAGGIQETQYF.

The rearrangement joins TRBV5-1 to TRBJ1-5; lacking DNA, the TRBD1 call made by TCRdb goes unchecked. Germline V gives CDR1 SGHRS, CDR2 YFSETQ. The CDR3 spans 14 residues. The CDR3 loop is CASSQDRSGQPQHF.

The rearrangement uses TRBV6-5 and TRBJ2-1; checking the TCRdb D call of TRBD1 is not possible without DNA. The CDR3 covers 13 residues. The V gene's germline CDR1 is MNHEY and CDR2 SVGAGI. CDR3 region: CASSTGSYNEQFF.

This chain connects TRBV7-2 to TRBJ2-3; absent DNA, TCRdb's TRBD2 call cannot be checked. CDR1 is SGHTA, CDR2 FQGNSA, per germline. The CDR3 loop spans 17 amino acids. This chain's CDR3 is CASTLPPDPPSTDTQYF.

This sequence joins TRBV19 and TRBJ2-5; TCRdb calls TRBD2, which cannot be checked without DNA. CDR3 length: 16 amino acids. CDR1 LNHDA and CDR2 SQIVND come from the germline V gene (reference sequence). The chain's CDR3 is CASSLLGTSGKETQYF. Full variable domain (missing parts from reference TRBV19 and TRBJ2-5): DGGITQSPKYLFRKEGQNVTLSCEQNLNHDAMYWYRQDPGQGLRLIYYSQIVNDFQKGDIAEGYSVSREKKESFPLTVTSAQKNPTAFYLCASSLLGTSGKETQYFGPGTRLLVL.

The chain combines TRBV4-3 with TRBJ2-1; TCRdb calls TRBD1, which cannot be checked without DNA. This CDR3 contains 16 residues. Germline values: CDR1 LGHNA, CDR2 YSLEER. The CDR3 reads CASSQEMGGAYNEQFF.

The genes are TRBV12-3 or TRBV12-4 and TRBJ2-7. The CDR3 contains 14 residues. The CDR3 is CASSLLGGSYEQYF.

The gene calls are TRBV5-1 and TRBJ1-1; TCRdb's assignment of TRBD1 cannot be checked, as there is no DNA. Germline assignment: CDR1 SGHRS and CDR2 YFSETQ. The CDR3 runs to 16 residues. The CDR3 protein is CASSLVSSGSSYEAFF. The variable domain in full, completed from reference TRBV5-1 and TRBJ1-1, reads KAGVTQTPRYLIKTRGQQVTLSCSPISGHRSVSWYQQTPGQGLQFLFEYFSETQRNKGNFPGRFSGRQFSNSRSEMNVSTLELGDSALYLCASSLVSSGSSYEAFFGQGTRLTVV.

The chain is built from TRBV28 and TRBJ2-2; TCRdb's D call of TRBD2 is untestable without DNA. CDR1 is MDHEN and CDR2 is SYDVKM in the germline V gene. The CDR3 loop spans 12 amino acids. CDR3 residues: CAAAGIAGELFF.

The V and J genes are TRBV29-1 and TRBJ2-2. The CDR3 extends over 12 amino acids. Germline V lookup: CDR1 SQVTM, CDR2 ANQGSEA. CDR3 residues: CSVEWDTGELFF.